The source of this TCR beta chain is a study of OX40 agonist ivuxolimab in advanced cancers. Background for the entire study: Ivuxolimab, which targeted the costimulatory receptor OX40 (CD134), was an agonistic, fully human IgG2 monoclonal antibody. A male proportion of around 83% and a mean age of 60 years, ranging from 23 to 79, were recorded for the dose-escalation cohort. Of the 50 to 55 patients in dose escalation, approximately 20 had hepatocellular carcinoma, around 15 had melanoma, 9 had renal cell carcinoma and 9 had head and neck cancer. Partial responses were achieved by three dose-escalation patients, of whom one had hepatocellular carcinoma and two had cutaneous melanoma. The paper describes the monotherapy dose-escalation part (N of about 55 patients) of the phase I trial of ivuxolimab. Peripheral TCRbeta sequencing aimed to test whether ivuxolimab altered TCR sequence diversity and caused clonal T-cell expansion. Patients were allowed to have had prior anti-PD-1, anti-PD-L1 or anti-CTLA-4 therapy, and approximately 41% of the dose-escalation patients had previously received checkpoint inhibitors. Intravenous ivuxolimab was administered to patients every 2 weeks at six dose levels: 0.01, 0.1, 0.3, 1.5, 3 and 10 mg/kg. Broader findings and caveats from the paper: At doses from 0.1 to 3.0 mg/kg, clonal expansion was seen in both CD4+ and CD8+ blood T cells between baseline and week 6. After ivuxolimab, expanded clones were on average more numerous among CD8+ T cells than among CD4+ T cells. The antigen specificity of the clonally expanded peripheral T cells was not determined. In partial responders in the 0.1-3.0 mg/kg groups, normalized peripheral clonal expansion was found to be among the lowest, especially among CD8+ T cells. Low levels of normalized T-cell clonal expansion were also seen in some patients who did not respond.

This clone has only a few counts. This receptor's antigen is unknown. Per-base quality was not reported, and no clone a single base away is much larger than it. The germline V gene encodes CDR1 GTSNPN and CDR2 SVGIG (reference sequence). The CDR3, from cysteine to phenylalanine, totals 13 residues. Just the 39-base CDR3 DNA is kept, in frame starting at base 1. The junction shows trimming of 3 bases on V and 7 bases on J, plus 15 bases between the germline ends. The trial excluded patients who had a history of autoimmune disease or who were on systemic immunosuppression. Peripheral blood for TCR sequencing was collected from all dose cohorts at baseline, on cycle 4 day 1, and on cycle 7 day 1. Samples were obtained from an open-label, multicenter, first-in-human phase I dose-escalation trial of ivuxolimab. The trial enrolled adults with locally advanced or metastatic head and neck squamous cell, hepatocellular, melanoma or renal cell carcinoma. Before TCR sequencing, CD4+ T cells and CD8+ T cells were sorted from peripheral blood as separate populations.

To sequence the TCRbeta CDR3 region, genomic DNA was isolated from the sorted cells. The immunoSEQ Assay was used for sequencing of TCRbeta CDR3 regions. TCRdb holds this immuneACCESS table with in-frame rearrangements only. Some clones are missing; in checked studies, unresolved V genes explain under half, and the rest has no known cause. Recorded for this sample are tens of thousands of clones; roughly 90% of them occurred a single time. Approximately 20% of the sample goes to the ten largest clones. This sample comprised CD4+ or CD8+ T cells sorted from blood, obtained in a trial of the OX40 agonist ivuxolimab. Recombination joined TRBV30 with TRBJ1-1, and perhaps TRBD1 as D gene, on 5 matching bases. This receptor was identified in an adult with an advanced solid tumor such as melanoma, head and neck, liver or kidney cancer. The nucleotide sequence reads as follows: TGTGCCTGGAGCCCCGGGGCAGGCCTTGAAGCTTTCTTT. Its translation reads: CAWSPGAGLEAFF.